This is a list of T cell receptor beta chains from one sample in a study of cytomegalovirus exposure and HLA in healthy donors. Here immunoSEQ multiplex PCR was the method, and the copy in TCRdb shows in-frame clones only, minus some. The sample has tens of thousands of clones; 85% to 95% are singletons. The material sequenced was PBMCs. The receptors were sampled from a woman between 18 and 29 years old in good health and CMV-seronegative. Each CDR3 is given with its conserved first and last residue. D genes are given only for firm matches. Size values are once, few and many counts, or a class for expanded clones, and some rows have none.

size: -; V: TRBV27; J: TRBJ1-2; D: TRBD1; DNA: TGTGCCAGCAGTTTTCTGGGGACAGGGTATGGCTACACCTTC; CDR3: CASSFLGTGYGYTF
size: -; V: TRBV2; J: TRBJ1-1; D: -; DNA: TGTGCCAGCAGTGAGAGAGGGCGGGGCGCCCCCACTGAAGCTTTCTTT; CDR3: CASSERGRGAPTEAFF
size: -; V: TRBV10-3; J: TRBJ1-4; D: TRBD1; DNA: TGTGCCATCAGTGAGTCCGGGACAGGGACTGAAAAACTGTTTTTT; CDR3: CAISESGTGTEKLFF
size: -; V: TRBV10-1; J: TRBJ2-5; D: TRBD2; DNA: TGCGCCTGGGGGAGACCTGGGACTAGGCAAGAGACCCAGTACTTC; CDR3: CAWGRPGTRQETQYF
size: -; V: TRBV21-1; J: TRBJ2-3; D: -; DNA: TGTGCCAGCAGCAAAGCGCTTTCCAGGGTCACAGATACGCAGTATTTT; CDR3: CASSKALSRVTDTQYF
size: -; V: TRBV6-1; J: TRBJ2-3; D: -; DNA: TGTGCCAGCAGTGAAGGGTACGGGAGCACAGATACGCAGTATTTT; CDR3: CASSEGYGSTDTQYF
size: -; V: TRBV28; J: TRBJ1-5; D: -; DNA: TGTGCCAGCAGTTTTCTTTTACAGAAGGGGAATCAGCCCCAGCATTTT; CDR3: CASSFLLQKGNQPQHF
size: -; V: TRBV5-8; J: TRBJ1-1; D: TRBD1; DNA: TGTGCCAGCAGCATGAACAGGGGGGTGGTGAACACTGAAGCTTTCTTT; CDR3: CASSMNRGVVNTEAFF
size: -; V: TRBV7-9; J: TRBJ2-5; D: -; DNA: TGTGCCAGCAGCTCCGCCGGAGGGCAAGAGACCCAGTACTTC; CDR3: CASSSAGGQETQYF
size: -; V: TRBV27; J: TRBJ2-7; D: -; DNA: TGTGCCAGCAGTTTGCAGGTGGCCTACGAGCAGTACTTC; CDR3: CASSLQVAYEQYF
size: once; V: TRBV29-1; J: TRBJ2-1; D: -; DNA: TGCAGCGTGCGGAGCCCCGGCAATGAGCAGTTCTTC; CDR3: CSVRSPGNEQFF
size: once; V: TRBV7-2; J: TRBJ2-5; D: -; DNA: TGTGCCAGCAGCCCGAGCGGATCCCCCTACCAAGAGACCCAGTACTTC; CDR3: CASSPSGSPYQETQYF
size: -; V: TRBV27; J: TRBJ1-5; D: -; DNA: TGTGCCAGCAGAAAACAGGGAGATCAGCCCCAGCATTTT; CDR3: CASRKQGDQPQHF
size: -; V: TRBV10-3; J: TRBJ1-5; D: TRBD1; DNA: TGTGCCATCAGCCCCGCGGCTGGACAGGGAGAAGGGCAGCCCCAGCATTTT; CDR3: CAISPAAGQGEGQPQHF
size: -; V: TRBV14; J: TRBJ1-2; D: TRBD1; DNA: TGTGCCAGCAGCCAAGTTTGGACAGGGCCAAATGGCTACACCTTC; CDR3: CASSQVWTGPNGYTF
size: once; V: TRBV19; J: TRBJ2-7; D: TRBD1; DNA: TGTGCCAGTAGTAGGGGACAGGGGGCCTACGAGCAGTACTTC; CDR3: CASSRGQGAYEQYF
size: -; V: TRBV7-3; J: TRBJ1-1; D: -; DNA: TGTGCCAGCAGCCCACAGCCGGCGAACACTGAAGCTTTCTTT; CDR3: CASSPQPANTEAFF
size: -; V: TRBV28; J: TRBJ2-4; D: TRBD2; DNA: TGTGCCAGCAGCAGAAATTGGGGGAGGGAAAATTCGGCCAAAAACATTCAGTACTTC; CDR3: CASSRNWGRENSAKNIQYF
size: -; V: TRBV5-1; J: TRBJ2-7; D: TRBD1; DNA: TGCGCCAGCAGCCTAGATGGACAGGGCCGCGAGCAGTACTTC; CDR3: CASSLDGQGREQYF
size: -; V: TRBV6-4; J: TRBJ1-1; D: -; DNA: TGTGCCAGCAGTGACTTATTCCCGAGCACTGAAGCTTTCTTT; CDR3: CASSDLFPSTEAFF
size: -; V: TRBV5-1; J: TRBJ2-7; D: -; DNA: TGCGCCAGCAGCTTGGACGAGTACAGGCCCTACGAGCAGTACTTC; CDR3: CASSLDEYRPYEQYF
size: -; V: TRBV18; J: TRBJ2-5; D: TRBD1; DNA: TGTGCCAGCTCAAGACAGGGCGGCGAGACCCAGTACTTC; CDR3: CASSRQGGETQYF
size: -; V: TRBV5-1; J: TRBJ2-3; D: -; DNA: TGCGCCAGCAGAATAGGACAGTACACAGATACGCAGTATTTT; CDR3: CASRIGQYTDTQYF
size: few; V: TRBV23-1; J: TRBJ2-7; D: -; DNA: TGCGCCAGCAGTGTCGCGCGGAACTACGAGCAGTACTTC; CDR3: CASSVARNYEQYF
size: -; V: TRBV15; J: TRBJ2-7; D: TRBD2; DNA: TGTGCCACCAGCAGAGATGGGGGAGGGACGGGCGAGCAGTACTTC; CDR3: CATSRDGGGTGEQYF
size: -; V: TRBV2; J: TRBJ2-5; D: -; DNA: TGTGCCACCACCGGGACTCAAGAGACCCAGTACTTC; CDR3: CATTGTQETQYF
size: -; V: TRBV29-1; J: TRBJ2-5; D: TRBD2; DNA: TGCAGCGTTGAAGGAAAGCGGGGGGTTCAAGAGACCCAGTACTTC; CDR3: CSVEGKRGVQETQYF
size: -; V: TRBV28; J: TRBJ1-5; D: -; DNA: TGTGCCAGCAGTCCAAACAGGGCTGGAGGTCAGCCCCAGCATTTT; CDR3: CASSPNRAGGQPQHF
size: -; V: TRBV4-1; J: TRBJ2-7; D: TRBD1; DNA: TGCGCCAGCAGCCAAGCGGGACAGGGCTTCTCCTACGAGCAGTACTTC; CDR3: CASSQAGQGFSYEQYF
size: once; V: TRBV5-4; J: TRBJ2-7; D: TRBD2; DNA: TGTGCCAGCATGCGGGGGGGACTAGACGAGCAGTACTTC; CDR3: CASMRGGLDEQYF
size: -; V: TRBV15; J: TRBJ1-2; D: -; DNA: TGTGCCACCAGCAGAGATTTATCCATAGGAGAAGAAGGCTACACCTTC; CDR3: CATSRDLSIGEEGYTF
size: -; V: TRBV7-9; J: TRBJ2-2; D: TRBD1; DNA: TGTGCCAGCAGAGGGGGCGCGGACACCGGGGAGCTGTTTTTT; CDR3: CASRGGADTGELFF
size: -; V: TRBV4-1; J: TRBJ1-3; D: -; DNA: TGCGCCAGCAGTACAGGGCATGGAAACACCATATATTTT; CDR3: CASSTGHGNTIYF
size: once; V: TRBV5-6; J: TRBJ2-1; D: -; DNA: TGTGCCAGCAGCCTTCCTCAGGGAATCGACGCCTACAATGAGCAGTTCTTC; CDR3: CASSLPQGIDAYNEQFF
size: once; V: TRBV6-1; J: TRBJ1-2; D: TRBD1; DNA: TGTGCCAGCAGTTCGACCGACAGGGGGCCCGGCTACACCTTC; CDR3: CASSSTDRGPGYTF
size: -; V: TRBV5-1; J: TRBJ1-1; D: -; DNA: TGCGCCAGCAGTTCGGGACAAACGAACACTGAAGCTTTCTTT; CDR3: CASSSGQTNTEAFF
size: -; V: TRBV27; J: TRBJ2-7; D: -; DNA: TGTGCCAGCAGTTTAAAGTCGGGATCCCACTACGAGCAGTACTTC; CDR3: CASSLKSGSHYEQYF
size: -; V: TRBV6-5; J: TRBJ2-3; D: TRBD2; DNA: TGTGCCAGCAGAAGAGGGAGGGACACAGATACGCAGTATTTT; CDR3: CASRRGRDTDTQYF
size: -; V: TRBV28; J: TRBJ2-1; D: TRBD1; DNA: TGTGCCAGCAGCCTACCTCCGGGACAGTACAATGAGCAGTTCTTC; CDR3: CASSLPPGQYNEQFF
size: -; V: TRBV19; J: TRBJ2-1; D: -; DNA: TGTGCCACCTCGACTCGGCTCGGCTCGGTGGGCAATGAGCAGTTCTTC; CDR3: CATSTRLGSVGNEQFF
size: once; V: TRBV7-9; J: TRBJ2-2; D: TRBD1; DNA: TGTGCCATCCGGGACAGCCTGAACACCGGGGAGCTGTTTTTT; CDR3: CAIRDSLNTGELFF
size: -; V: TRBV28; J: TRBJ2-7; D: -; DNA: TGTGCCAGCAGTTTCTCCGAGATTTACGAGCAGTACTTC; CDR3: CASSFSEIYEQYF
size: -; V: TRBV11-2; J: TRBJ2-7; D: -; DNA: TGTGCCAGCAGCTTAGGGAGGTACGAGCAGTACTTC; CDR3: CASSLGRYEQYF
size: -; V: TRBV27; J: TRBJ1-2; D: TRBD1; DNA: TGTGCCAGCAGTTCAGGACAGGGGGCGCATGGCTACACCTTC; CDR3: CASSSGQGAHGYTF
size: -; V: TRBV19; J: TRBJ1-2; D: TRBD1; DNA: TGTGCCAGTAGTCTGGGGACAGGGAACTATGGCTACACCTTC; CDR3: CASSLGTGNYGYTF
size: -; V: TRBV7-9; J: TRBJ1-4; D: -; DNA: TGTGCCAGCAGCTTAATCCCCCGAGTTGCAACTAATGAAAAACTGTTTTTT; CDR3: CASSLIPRVATNEKLFF
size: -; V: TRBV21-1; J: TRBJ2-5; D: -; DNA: TGTGCCAGCAGAAAGGGGCAGGGGCAAGAGACCCAGTACTTC; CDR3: CASRKGQGQETQYF
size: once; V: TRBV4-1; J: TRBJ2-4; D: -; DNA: TGCGCCAGCAGCCAAGGGGGGGGCCTGGGGTGGAACATTCAGTACTTC; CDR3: CASSQGGGLGWNIQYF
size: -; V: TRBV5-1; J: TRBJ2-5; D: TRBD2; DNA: TGCGCCAGCACCGCGGGGGACCGTCCAAGCCAAGAGACCCAGTACTTC; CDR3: CASTAGDRPSQETQYF
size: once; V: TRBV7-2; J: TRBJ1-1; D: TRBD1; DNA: TGTGCCAGCAGCTTAGTGAGGGGGCTAAACACTGAAGCTTTCTTT; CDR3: CASSLVRGLNTEAFF
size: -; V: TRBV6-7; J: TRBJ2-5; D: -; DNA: TGTAGCACTGACCTTGAGCGGGAGACCCAGTACTTC; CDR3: CSTDLERETQYF
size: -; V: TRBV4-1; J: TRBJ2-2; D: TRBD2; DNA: TGCGCCAGCAGCCAAGATCCTTGGCGGGGGAGGACCGGGGAGCTGTTTTTT; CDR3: CASSQDPWRGRTGELFF
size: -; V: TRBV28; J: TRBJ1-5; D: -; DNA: TGTGCCAGCAGCCTACAGGGTGTGAGAGGTCAGCCCCAGCATTTT; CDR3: CASSLQGVRGQPQHF
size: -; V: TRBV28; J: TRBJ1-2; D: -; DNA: TGTGCCAGCATCTGGAAATGGGAGGATGGCTACACCTTC; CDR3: CASIWKWEDGYTF
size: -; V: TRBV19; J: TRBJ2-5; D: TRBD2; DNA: TGTGCCAGTAGTAAAGGACTAGCGGTACCCTTATTGGGAGAGACCCAGTACTTC; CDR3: CASSKGLAVPLLGETQYF
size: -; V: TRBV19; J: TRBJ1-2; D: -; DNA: TGTGCCATCCACAACCGAAGGGGGAACGGCTACACCTTC; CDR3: CAIHNRRGNGYTF
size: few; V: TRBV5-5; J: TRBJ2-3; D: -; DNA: TGTGCCAGCAGCGAAGACATAAAAACGCAGTATTTT; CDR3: CASSEDIKTQYF
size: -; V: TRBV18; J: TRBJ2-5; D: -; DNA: TGTGCCAGCTCATCGTACCAAGAGACCCAGTACTTC; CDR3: CASSSYQETQYF